Given below is one TCR beta chain in context. Its antigen is unknown. The record originates from a study of T cell repertoires in ileal Crohn's disease. Across the whole study: Less than 45% were active smokers at surgery; median disease duration was approximately 7.3 years. Thiopurines (approximately 10) or anti-TNF agents (around 17) were given postoperatively to about half. Study observations and caveats: Sorted CD8 T cells held more high-frequency clones than CD4. Compared with non-smokers, active smokers at surgery showed more clonal expansions.

Described time point: neoterminal ileum biopsy at postoperative endoscopy, about 6 months after surgery. Produced via immunoSEQ multiplex PCR; TCRdb's table is partial and in-frame only. The repertoire has 9,500 to 11,000 clones, about two thirds of them found once; the top ten carry approximately 8%. Germline CDR1 reads SGHDN; CDR2 reads FVKESK. V lost 6 bases to trimming and J lost 0 bases, with 11 bases between them. This CDR3 has 14 amino acids. The chain recombines TRBV14 with TRBJ1-1; the D gene is possibly TRBD1 (6 bases). Sequenced input: ileal tissue. The sequence derives from an adult with Crohn's disease. The CDR3 spells CASRVGHLNTEAFF. CDR3 DNA: TGTGCCAGCAGAGTGGGACACCTGAACACTGAAGCTTTCTTT.